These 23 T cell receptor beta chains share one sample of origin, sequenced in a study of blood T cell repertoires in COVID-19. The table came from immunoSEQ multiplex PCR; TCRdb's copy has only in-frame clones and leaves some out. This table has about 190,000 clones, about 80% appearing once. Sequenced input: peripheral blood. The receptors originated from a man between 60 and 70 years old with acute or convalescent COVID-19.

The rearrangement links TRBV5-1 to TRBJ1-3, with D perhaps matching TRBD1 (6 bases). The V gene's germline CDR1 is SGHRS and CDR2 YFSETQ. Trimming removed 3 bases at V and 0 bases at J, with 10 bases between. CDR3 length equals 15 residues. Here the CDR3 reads CASSWDTNSGNTIYF. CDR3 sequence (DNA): TGCGCCAGCAGCTGGGACACCAACTCTGGAAACACCATATATTTT.

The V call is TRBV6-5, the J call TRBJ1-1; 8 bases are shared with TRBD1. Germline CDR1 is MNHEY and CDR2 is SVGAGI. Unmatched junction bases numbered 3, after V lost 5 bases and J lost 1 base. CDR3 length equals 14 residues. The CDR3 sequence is CASSRTGTNTEAFF. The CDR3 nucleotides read TGTGCCAGCAGTCGGACAGGGACGAACACTGAAGCTTTCTTT.

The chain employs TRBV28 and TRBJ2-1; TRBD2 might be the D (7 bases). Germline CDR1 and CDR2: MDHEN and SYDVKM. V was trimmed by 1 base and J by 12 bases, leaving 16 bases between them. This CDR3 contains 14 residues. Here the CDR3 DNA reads TGTGCCAGCAGTTTATTTTCCCGGGGGGCCGGGCAGTTCTTC. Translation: CASSLFSRGAGQFF.

CDR3 DNA sequence: TGTGCCAGTAGTATAGGGGGGACTAGGGGTACGCAGTATTTT. Translated, it gives CASSIGGTRGTQYF. The chain recombines TRBV19 with TRBJ2-3; 8 positions agree with TRBD2. Germline V gene lookup returns CDR1 LNHDA and CDR2 SQIVND (reference sequence). This CDR3 comprises 14 residues. Trimming at V came to 1 base and at J to 8 bases, leaving 5 bases not matched to a gene.

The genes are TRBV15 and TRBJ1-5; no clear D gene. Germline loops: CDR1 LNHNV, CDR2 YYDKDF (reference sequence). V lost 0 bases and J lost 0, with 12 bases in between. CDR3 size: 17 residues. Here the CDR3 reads CATSRDIQTHSNQPQHF. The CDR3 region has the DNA TGTGCCACCAGCAGAGATATCCAGACTCATAGCAATCAGCCCCAGCATTTT. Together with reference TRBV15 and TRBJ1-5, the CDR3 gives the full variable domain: DAMVIQNPRYQVTQFGKPVTLSCSQTLNHNVMYWYQQKSSQAPKLLFHYYDKDFNNEADTPDNFQSRRPNTSFCFLDIRSPGLGDTAMYLCATSRDIQTHSNQPQHFGDGTRLSIL.

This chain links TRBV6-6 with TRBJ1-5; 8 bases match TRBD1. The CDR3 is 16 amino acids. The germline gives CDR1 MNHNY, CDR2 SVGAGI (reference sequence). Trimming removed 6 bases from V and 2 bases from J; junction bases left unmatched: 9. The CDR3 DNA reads TGTGCCAGCAGCCCCCAGGGGGCTCAAGGCAATCAGCCCCAGCATTTT. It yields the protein CASSPQGAQGNQPQHF.

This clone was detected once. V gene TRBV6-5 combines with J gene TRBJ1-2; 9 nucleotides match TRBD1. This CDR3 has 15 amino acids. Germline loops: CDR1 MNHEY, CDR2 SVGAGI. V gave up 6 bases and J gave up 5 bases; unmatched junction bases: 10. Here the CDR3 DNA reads TGTGCCAGCAGGTCCTCCGGGACAGGGCTGTATGGCTACACCTTC. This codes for CASRSSGTGLYGYTF.

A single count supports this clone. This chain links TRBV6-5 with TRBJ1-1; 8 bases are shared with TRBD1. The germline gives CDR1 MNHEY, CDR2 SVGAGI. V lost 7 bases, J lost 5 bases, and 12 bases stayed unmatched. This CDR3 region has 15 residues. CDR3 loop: CASIPRTGRETEAFF. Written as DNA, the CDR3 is TGTGCCAGCATCCCACGGACAGGGAGGGAAACTGAAGCTTTCTTT.

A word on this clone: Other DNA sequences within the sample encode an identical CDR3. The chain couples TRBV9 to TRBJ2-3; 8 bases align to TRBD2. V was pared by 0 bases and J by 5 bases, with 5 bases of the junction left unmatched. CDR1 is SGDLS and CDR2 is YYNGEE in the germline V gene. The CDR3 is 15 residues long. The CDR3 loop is CASSVAGGPIDTQYF. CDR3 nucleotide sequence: TGTGCCAGCAGCGTAGCGGGGGGGCCTATAGATACGCAGTATTTT.

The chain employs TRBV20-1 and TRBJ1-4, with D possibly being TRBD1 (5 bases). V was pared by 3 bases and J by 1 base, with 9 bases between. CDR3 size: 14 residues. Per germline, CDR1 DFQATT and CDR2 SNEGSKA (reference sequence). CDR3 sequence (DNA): TGCAGTGCTAGTCTCGGGGGAACTAATGAAAAACTGTTTTTT. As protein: CSASLGGTNEKLFF.

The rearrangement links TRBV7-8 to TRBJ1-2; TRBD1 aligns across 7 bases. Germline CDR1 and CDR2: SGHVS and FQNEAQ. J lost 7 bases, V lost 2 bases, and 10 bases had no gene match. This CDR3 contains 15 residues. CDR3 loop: CASSLTVDRVVGYTF. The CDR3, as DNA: TGTGCCAGCAGCTTAACGGTAGACAGGGTTGTTGGCTACACCTTC. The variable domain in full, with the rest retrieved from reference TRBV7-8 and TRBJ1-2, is GAGVSQSPRYKVAKRGQDVALRCDPISGHVSLFWYQQALGQGPEFLTYFQNEAQLDKSGLPSDRFFAERPEGSVSTLKIQRTQQEDSAVYLCASSLTVDRVVGYTFGSGTRLTVV.

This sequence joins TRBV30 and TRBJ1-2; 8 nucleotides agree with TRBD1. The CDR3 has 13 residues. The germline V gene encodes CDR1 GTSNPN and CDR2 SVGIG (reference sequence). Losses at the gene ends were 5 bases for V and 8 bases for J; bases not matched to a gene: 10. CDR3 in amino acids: CAWAPGQGRGYTF. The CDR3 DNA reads TGTGCCTGGGCCCCCGGACAGGGCCGAGGCTACACCTTC.

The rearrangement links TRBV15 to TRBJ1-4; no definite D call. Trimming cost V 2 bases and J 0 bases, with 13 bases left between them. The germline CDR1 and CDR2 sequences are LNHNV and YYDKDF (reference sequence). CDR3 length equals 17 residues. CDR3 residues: CATSRSPVIATNEKLFF. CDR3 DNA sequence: TGTGCCACCAGCAGATCCCCGGTGATTGCAACTAATGAAAAACTGTTTTTT.

The CDR3 DNA reads TGTGCCAGCAGCCAAGATATCACAGGGACTGGAAACACCATATATTTT. As protein: CASSQDITGTGNTIYF. The V gene is TRBV3-1 (or the pseudogene TRBV3-2), the J gene TRBJ1-3; a possible D gene is TRBD1 (6 bases). There are 16 residues in the CDR3. Between the trimmed V and J ends, which lost 0 bases and 2 bases, there was a span of 11 bases. Germline-derived CDR1 and CDR2 are LGHDT and YNNKEL (reference sequence).

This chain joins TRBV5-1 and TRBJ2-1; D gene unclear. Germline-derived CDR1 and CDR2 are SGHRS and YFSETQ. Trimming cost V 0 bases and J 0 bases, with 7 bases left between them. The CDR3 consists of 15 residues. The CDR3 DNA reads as TGCGCCAGCAGCTTGGAGGCGGTCTCCTACAATGAGCAGTTCTTC. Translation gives CASSLEAVSYNEQFF.

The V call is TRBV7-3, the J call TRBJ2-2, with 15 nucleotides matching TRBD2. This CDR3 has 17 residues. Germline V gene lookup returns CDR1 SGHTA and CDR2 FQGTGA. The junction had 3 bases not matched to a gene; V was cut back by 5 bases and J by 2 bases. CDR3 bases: TGTGCCAGCAGCCCGGGACTAGCGGGGGGCAACACCGGGGAGCTGTTTTTT. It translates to CASSPGLAGGNTGELFF.

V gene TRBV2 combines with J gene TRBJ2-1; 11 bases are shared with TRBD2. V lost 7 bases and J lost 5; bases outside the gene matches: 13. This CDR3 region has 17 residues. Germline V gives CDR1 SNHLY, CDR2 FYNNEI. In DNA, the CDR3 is TGTGCCAGCACCGAGCCTTTAGCGGGGGGGCCGGACAATGAGCAGTTCTTC. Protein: CASTEPLAGGPDNEQFF.

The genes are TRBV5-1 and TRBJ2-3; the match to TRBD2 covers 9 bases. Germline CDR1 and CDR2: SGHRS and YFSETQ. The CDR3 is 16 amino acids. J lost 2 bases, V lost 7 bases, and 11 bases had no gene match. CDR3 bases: TGCGCCAGCGGCACAGCGGGGGGCACGCTCACAGATACGCAGTATTTT. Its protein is CASGTAGGTLTDTQYF.

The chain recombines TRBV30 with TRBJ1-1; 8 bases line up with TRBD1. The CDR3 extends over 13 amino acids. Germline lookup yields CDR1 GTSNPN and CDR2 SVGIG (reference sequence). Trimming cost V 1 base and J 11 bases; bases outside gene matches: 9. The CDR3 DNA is TGTGCCTGGAGTGAGCCGACAGGGGTTGGGGCTTTCTTT. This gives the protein CAWSEPTGVGAFF.

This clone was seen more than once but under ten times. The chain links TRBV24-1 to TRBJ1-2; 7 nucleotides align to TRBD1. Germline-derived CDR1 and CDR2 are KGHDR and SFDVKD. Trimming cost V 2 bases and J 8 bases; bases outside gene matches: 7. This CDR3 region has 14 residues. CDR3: CATSDSGGAGGYTF. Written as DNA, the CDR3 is TGTGCCACCAGTGATTCAGGGGGAGCAGGGGGCTACACCTTC.

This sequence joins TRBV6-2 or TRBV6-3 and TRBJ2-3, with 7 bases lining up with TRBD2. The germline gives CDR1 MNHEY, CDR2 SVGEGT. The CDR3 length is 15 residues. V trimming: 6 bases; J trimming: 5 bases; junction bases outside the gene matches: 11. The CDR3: CASSGSSGVIDTQYF. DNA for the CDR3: TGTGCCAGCAGCGGCTCTAGCGGTGTGATAGATACGCAGTATTTT.

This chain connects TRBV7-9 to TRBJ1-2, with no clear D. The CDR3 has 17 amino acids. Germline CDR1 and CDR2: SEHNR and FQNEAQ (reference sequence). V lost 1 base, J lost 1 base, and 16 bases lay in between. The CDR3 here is CASSLGRSPISNYGYTF. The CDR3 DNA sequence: TGTGCCAGCAGCTTAGGGAGGTCGCCGATCAGTAACTATGGCTACACCTTC.

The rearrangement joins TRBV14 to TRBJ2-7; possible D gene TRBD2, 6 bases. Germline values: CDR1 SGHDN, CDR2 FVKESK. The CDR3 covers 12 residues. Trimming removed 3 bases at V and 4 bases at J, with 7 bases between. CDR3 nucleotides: TGTGCCAGCAGCCAGGGACTTTACGAGCAGTACTTC. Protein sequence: CASSQGLYEQYF.